Presented here are 9 T cell receptor beta chains from one specimen sequenced in a study of T cell changes during pregnancy in multiple sclerosis. Profiled with immunoSEQ multiplex PCR; TCRdb holds only in-frame clones, not every one. The sample includes 90,000 to 130,000 clones, 90% to 95% of them seen just once. Material: peripheral blood, obtained in the third trimester of pregnancy. The receptors come from a female donor with multiple sclerosis, enrolled in a pregnancy study.

V and J are TRBV4-2 and TRBJ1-2; 7 bases are a match to TRBD1. Germline V gives CDR1 LGHNA, CDR2 YNFKEQ. The CDR3 length is 16 residues. Trimming cost V 4 bases and J 7 bases; bases outside gene matches: 15. The CDR3 bases are TGTGCCAGCAGCCCCCGGGCGGGGACAGCGAGTCTTGGCTACACCTTC. Encoded protein: CASSPRAGTASLGYTF.

The gene calls are TRBV9 and TRBJ2-1, with a tentative D call TRBD2 (5 bases). The CDR3 is made up of 15 amino acids. V lost 3 bases, J lost 0 bases, and 10 bases lay in between. From germline, CDR1 is SGDLS and CDR2 YYNGEE. CDR3 amino acids: CASSASYLSYNEQFF. The CDR3 DNA reads as TGTGCCAGCAGCGCTAGCTACCTCTCCTACAATGAGCAGTTCTTC.

The rearrangement uses TRBV19 and TRBJ2-1; TRBD2 aligns across 8 bases. V was pared by 0 bases and J by 7 bases, with 2 bases of the junction left unmatched. Per the germline V gene, CDR1 is LNHDA and CDR2 is SQIVND (reference sequence). The CDR3 consists of 14 residues. The CDR3 DNA reads as TGTGCCAGTAGTATAGATACTAGCGGTAATGAGCAGTTCTTC. Translated: CASSIDTSGNEQFF.

The chain carries TRBV6-5 and TRBJ1-1; 12 bases fit TRBD1. The length of the CDR3 is 16 residues. Looked up from germline, CDR1 is MNHEY and CDR2 is SVGAGI. V gave up 4 bases and J gave up 5 bases; unmatched junction bases: 8. The CDR3, as DNA: TGTGCCAGCAGTTTGGGACAGGGGGCAGTTTGGACTGAAGCTTTCTTT. This sequence encodes CASSLGQGAVWTEAFF.

J is TRBJ2-5 and V is TRBV10-3; tentatively, D is TRBD2 (7 bases). Germline V gives CDR1 ENHRY, CDR2 SYGVKD. The CDR3 contains 14 residues. Trimming cost V 10 bases and J 0 bases, with 15 bases left between them. In DNA form, the CDR3 reads TGTGCCACCAAGGGGGGGGATTACCAAGAGACCCAGTACTTC. Protein product: CATKGGDYQETQYF.

V is TRBV7-6 and J is TRBJ2-5, with a possible D match to TRBD2 (6 bases). CDR3 length: 14 residues. CDR1 SGHVS and CDR2 FNYEAQ come from the germline V gene. V lost 5 bases, J lost 1 base, and 11 bases lay in between. The CDR3 here is CASSPGLTQETQYF. Written as DNA, the CDR3 is TGTGCCAGCAGCCCAGGACTAACCCAAGAGACCCAGTACTTC. Variable domain in full (rest from reference TRBV7-6 and TRBJ2-5): GAGVSQSPRYKVTKRGQDVALRCDPISGHVSLYWYRQALGQGPEFLTYFNYEAQQDKSGLPNDRFSAERPEGSISTLTIQRTEQRDSAMYRCASSPGLTQETQYFGPGTRLLVL.

This clone was seen only once. The J gene is TRBJ2-1, the V gene TRBV6-4, with 8 bases identical to TRBD2. V lost 4 bases and J lost 3; bases outside the gene matches: 8. CDR3 length: 16 residues. The germline CDR1 and CDR2 sequences are MRHNA and SNTAGT. This chain's CDR3 is CASSVRSGGDYNEQFF. The CDR3 DNA sequence: TGTGCCAGCAGTGTTCGTTCGGGAGGGGACTACAATGAGCAGTTCTTC.

The chain carries TRBV10-3 and TRBJ2-3; 8 bases are shared with TRBD2. The CDR3 totals 16 residues. V lost 0 bases and J lost 3; bases outside the gene matches: 5. Germline lookup yields CDR1 ENHRY and CDR2 SYGVKD. The CDR3 loop reads CAISESKREWTDTQYF. The CDR3 DNA reads as TGTGCCATCAGTGAGTCAAAGCGGGAGTGGACAGATACGCAGTATTTT.

V gene TRBV30 combines with J gene TRBJ2-1; 8 bases agree with TRBD1. Looked up from germline, CDR1 is GTSNPN and CDR2 is SVGIG (reference sequence). CDR3 length equals 13 residues. Trimming at V came to 0 bases and at J to 13 bases, leaving 8 bases not matched to a gene. The CDR3 DNA reads as TGTGCCTGGAGTGTAACAGGGGGTTATCTACAGTTCTTC. Protein: CAWSVTGGYLQFF.